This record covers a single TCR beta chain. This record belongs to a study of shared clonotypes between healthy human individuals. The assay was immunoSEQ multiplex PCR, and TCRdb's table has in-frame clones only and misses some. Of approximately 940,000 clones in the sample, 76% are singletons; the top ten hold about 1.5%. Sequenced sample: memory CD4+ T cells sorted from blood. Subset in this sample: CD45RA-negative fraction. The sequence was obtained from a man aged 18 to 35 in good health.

DNA of the CDR3: TGTGCCTGGACTCAAGGACAAGGGGGAGTCTTTGGAAACACCATATATTTT. Amino acids: CAWTQGQGGVFGNTIYF. The genes are TRBV30 and TRBJ1-3; maybe TRBD1 (6 bases). V was trimmed by 4 bases and J by 3 bases, leaving 22 bases between them. This CDR3 is 17 amino acids long. CDR1 and CDR2 from the germline V gene are GTSNPN and SVGIG (reference sequence).